This T cell receptor beta chain was captured by sequencing in a study of CD8+ T cells in alopecia areata. Overall study results and limits: Whereas mice showed it more clearly, TCR sharing across patients was murkier, possibly because of HLA. The study found tofacitinib significantly decreased scalp clonality and expanded CD8+ clones among the top 100. Persistence in scalp and blood during tofacitinib was observed for many expanded lesional clones.

RNA, once extracted, was reverse transcribed into cDNA for use as the sequencing template. Using immunoSEQ multiplex PCR, the repertoire was profiled, and TCRdb retains in-frame clones only, with some absent. The sample comprises about 210,000 clones, around three fifths of which are singletons, and around 3.9% rests with the top ten. A remark on this clone: Its target is unknown.

CDR3 length: 14 residues. Trimming removed 0 bases at V and 0 bases at J, with 6 bases between. The germline CDR1 and CDR2 sequences are SGHNT and YYREEE (reference sequence). Sample treatment: oral pan-JAK inhibitor, 5-10 mg twice daily. Punch biopsies of lesional scalp, plus peripheral blood, were taken from alopecia areata patients. The J gene is TRBJ1-1, the V gene TRBV5-4, with unresolved D. The receptor was isolated from a human donor with alopecia areata. The sequenced sample was CD4+ T cells sorted from blood, obtained at week 4, from a patient treated with tofacitinib. CDR3 sequence: CASSLVGVNTEAFF. CDR3 coding DNA: TGTGCCAGCAGCTTGGTCGGGGTGAACACTGAAGCTTTCTTT. Full variable domain (missing parts from reference TRBV5-4 and TRBJ1-1): ETGVTQSPTHLIKTRGQQVTLRCSSQSGHNTVSWYQQALGQGPQFIFQYYREEENGRGNFPPRFSGLQFPNYSSELNVNALELDDSALYLCASSLVGVNTEAFFGQGTRLTVV.